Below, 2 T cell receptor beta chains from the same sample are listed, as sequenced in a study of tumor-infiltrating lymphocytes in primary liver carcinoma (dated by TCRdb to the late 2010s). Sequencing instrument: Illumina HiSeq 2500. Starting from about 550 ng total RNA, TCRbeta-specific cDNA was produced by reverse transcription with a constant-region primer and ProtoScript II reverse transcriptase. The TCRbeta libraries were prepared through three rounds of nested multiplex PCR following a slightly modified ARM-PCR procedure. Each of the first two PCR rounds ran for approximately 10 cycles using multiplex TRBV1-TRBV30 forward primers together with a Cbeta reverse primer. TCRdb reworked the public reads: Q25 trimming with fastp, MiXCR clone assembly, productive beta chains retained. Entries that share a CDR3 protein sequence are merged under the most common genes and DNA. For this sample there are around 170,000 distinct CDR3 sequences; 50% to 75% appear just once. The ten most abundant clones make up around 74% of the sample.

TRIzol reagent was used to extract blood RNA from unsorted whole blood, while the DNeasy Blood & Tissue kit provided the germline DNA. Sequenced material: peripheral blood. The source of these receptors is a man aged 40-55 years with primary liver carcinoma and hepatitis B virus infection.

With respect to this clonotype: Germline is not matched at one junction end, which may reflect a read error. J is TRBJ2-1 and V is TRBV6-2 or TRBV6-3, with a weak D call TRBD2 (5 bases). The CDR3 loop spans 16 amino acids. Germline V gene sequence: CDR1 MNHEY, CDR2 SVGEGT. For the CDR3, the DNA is TGTACCAGCAGTTACCCAGGAGGTCTCTCCTACAATGAGCAGTTCTTC. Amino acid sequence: CTSSYPGGLSYNEQFF.

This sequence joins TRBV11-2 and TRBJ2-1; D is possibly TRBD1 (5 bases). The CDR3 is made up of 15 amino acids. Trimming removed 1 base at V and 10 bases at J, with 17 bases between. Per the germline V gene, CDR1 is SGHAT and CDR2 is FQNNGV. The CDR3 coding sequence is TGTGCCAGCAGCTTAGTTCTAACAGGCCTCAACGAGCAGTTCTTC. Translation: CASSLVLTGLNEQFF.